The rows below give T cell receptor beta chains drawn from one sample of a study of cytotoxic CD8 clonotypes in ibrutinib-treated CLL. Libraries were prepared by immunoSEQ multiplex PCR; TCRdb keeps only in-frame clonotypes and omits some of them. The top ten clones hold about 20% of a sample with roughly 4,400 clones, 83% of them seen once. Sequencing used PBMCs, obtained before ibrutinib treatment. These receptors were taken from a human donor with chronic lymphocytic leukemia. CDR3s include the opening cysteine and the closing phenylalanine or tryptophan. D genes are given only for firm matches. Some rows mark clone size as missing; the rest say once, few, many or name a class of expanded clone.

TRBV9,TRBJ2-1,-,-,TGTGCCAGCAGCCCCCTACCGGGGACGACGTACAATGAGCAGTTCTTC,CASSPLPGTTYNEQFF
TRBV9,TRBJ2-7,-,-,TGTGCCAGCAGCGTAGGTTTACAGGCAAACTACGAGCAGTACTTC,CASSVGLQANYEQYF
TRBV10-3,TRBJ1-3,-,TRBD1,TGTGCCATCAGTGCAGAGACAGGGGCTGGAAACACCATATATTTT,CAISAETGAGNTIYF
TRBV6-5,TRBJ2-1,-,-,TGTGCCAGCAGTTACGGGGCTAGCCGGTACAATGAGCAGTTCTTC,CASSYGASRYNEQFF
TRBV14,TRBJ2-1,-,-,TGTGCCAGCAGCCGAGCTAGCGTGGACAATGAGCAGTTCTTC,CASSRASVDNEQFF
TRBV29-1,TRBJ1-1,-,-,TGCAGCGTTGAACTGCAGGAGAACACTGAAGCTTTCTTT,CSVELQENTEAFF
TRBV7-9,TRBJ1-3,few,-,TGTGCCAGCAGTCCCCGCTCCGCCGGTTCTGGAAACACCATATATTTT,CASSPRSAGSGNTIYF
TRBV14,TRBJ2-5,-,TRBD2,TGTGCCAGCAGCCAAGGGAATAGCGGGGTCCAAGAGACCCAGTACTTC,CASSQGNSGVQETQYF
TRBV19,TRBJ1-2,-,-,TGTGCCAGTAGTATTACGGCCCAGACAGACTATGGCTACACCTTC,CASSITAQTDYGYTF
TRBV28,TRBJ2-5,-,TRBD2,TGTGCCAGCAGCCCACTAGCGGGAGAGGAGACCCAGTACTTC,CASSPLAGEETQYF
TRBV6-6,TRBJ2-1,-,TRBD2,TGTGCCAGCACCGTTCCACGGCTAGCGGAAAACAATGAGCAGTTCTTC,CASTVPRLAENNEQFF
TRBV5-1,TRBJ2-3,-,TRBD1,TGCGCCAGCAGCTTGGCCAGGCAGGGGGCCGGAGATACGCAGTATTTT,CASSLARQGAGDTQYF
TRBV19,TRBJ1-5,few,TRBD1,TGTGCCAGTAGTATAAGAGGACAGGGGTTTCAGCCCCAGCATTTT,CASSIRGQGFQPQHF
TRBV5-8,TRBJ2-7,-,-,TGTGCCAGCAGCCGGGACACCTCCTACGAGCAGTACTTC,CASSRDTSYEQYF
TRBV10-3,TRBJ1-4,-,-,TGTGCCATCAGAGGCGAGGGGGGGAAAACTAATGAAAAACTGTTTTTT,CAIRGEGGKTNEKLFF
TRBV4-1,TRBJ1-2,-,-,TGCGCCAGCAGCCAGCACTCACAGGGTCCTTATGGCTACACCTTC,CASSQHSQGPYGYTF
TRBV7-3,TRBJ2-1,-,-,TGTGCCAGCAGCTCAACTACCTTGGGTGAGCAGTTCTTC,CASSSTTLGEQFF
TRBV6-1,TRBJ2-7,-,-,TGTGCCAGCAGACACGACTACACTAACTACGAGCAGTACTTC,CASRHDYTNYEQYF
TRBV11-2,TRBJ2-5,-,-,TGTGCCAGCAGCTGGCAAGCGGCAGGGGCCCAGTACTTC,CASSWQAAGAQYF
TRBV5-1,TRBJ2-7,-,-,TGCGCCAGCAGCTTGGTAGCAGGTTATGGCTACGAGCAGTACTTC,CASSLVAGYGYEQYF
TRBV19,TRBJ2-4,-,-,TGTGCCAGTAGTATGAACAGGGCTAGCATTCAGTACTTC,CASSMNRASIQYF
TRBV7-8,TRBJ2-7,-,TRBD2,TGTGCCAGCAGCCCCGGGGAGGGTATACGCGAGCAGTACTTC,CASSPGEGIREQYF
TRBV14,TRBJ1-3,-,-,TGTGCCAGCAGCCCCGGGTCCGTTGGAAACACCATATATTTT,CASSPGSVGNTIYF
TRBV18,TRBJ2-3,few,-,TGTGCCAGCTCACCGCGGAGCCCAGATACGCAGTATTTT,CASSPRSPDTQYF
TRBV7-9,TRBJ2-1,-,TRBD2,TGTGCCAGCAGCTTAGGGGGGACTAGCGGGACAAAGCAGTTCTTC,CASSLGGTSGTKQFF
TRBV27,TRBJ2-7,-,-,TGTGCCAGCAGTTTAAGGGACGGGGCCTCCTACGAGCAGTACTTC,CASSLRDGASYEQYF
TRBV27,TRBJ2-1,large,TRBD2,TGTGCCAGCAGTTTATTCGCTAGCGGGAGCAATGAGCAGTTCTTC,CASSLFASGSNEQFF
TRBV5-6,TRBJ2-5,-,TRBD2,TGTGCCAGCAGACGACTAGCGGACTTCCGAGAGACCCAGTACTTC,CASRRLADFRETQYF
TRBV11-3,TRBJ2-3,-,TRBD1,TGTGCCAGCAGCCAGGGACAGGGGGCAACAGATACGCAGTATTTT,CASSQGQGATDTQYF
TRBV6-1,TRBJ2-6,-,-,TGTGCCAGCAGTGAAGCGCCACAGGGAACTGGGGCCAACGTCCTGACTTTC,CASSEAPQGTGANVLTF
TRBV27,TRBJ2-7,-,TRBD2,TGTGCCAGCAAGAGGACTAGCGGAAGATACGAGCAGTACTTC,CASKRTSGRYEQYF
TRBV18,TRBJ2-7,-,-,TGTGCCAGCTCACCCCCCTCTTTAGAGTCCTACGAGCAGTACTTC,CASSPPSLESYEQYF
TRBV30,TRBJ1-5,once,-,TGTGCCTGGGGGCAGAGCAATCAGCCCCAGCATTTT,CAWGQSNQPQHF
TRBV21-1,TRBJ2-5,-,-,TGTGCCAGCAGCCCCCGGTTGGCCCAGTACTTC,CASSPRLAQYF
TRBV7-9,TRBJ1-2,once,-,TGTGCCAGCAGCTCCCCGTTCGTAGCTAACTATGGCTACACCTTC,CASSSPFVANYGYTF
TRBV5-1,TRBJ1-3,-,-,TGCGCCAGCAGACAGCTGTCGGGTGGAAACACCATATATTTT,CASRQLSGGNTIYF
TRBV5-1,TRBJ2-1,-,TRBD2,TGCGCCAGCAGCTTGGAGGGACTAGCGACCTACAATGAGCAGTTCTTC,CASSLEGLATYNEQFF
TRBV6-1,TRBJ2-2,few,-,TGTGCCAGCAGTGAAGTTGGAGGGCTTATCACCGGGGAGCTGTTTTTT,CASSEVGGLITGELFF
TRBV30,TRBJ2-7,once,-,TGTGCCTGGACCGGGTCGACCTACGAGCAGTACTTC,CAWTGSTYEQYF
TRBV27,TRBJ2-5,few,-,TGTGCCAGCAACGGGGACTCCAGGGAGACCCAGTACTTC,CASNGDSRETQYF
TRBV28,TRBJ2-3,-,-,TGTGCCAGCTGTAGCGGTAATACAGATACGCAGTATTTT,CASCSGNTDTQYF